Listed here are 25 T cell receptor beta chains from one sample, sequenced in a study of T cell responses to AZD1222 COVID-19 vaccine. The method was immunoSEQ multiplex PCR; TCRdb's version includes in-frame clones alone and lacks a portion of them. The table includes under 35,000 clones, 86% detected once. Sequences were derived from peripheral blood, sampled on day 0 of AZD1222 vaccination. The source is an adult in good health.

The J gene is TRBJ1-5, the V gene TRBV15; D unresolved. This CDR3 is built from 14 residues. CDR1 and CDR2 from the germline V gene are LNHNV and YYDKDF (reference sequence). Trimming pared 1 base from V and 0 bases from J, leaving 4 bases between. The CDR3 DNA reads TGTGCCACCAGCAGAGGCCGTAGCAATCAGCCCCAGCATTTT. It codes for CATSRGRSNQPQHF.

CDR3 in DNA: TGTGCCAGCACCAACAACGGGGGGCGGGAGACCCAGTACTTC. As protein: CASTNNGGRETQYF. The chain uses TRBV2 and TRBJ2-5; TRBD2 is a possible D gene (7 bases). CDR1 and CDR2 from the germline V gene are SNHLY and FYNNEI. This CDR3 has 14 residues. V was pared by 7 bases and J by 5 bases, with 17 bases between.

The V and J genes are TRBV7-8 and TRBJ2-1; TRBD2 matches at 7 bases. V was pared by 4 bases and J by 1 base, with 7 bases of the junction left unmatched. Germline values: CDR1 SGHVS, CDR2 FQNEAQ. This CDR3 region has 16 residues. The CDR3 DNA follows: TGTGCCAGCAGCTACTCTAGCGGATCTTCCTACAATGAGCAGTTCTTC. Encoded protein: CASSYSSGSSYNEQFF.

Note on this clone: A much larger clone differs by one base, so this may be a read error. Within the sample, other DNA sequences also encode this same CDR3. The chain uses TRBV19 and TRBJ1-5; no firm D call. The germline gives CDR1 LNHDA, CDR2 SQIVND (reference sequence). The CDR3 contains 12 residues. The germline V and J ends were trimmed by 6 bases and 0 bases, with 3 bases remaining between them. CDR3 protein: CASRISNQPQHF. As DNA, the CDR3 is TGTGCCAGTAGAATTAGCAATCAGCCCCAGCATTTT. The full variable domain, in which reference TRBV19 and TRBJ1-5 provide the parts outside the CDR3, is DGGITQSPKYLFRKEGQNVTLSCEQNLNHDAMYWYRQDPGQGLRLIYYSQIVNDFQKGDIAEGYSVSREKKESFPLTVTSAQKNPTAFYLCASRISNQPQHFGDGTRLSIL.

CDR3 sequence: CASSLGGGGTEAFF. The CDR3 DNA reads as TGCGCCAGCAGCTTGGGGGGGGGCGGGACTGAAGCTTTCTTT. The chain employs TRBV5-1 and TRBJ1-1, with a tentative D call TRBD1 (6 bases). V was cut by 0 bases and J by 5 bases, with 11 bases left in between. This CDR3 contains 14 residues. Germline-derived CDR1 and CDR2 are SGHRS and YFSETQ.

The chain couples TRBV6-2 or TRBV6-3 to TRBJ2-1; D remains unclear. The germline CDR1 and CDR2 sequences are MNHEY and SVGEGT. V lost 5 bases and J 7 bases, leaving 12 bases between the germline ends. The CDR3 runs to 13 residues. The CDR3 nucleotides are TGTGCCAGCAGTATCGTACGAAGGAATGAGCAGTTCTTC. Translating it yields CASSIVRRNEQFF.

This clone was seen only once. The chain is built from TRBV2 and TRBJ2-7, with a possible D match to TRBD1 (6 bases). Germline V gene sequence: CDR1 SNHLY, CDR2 FYNNEI. The V end lost 4 bases, the J end lost 6 bases, and 22 bases lay between the germline ends. The CDR3 is 16 residues long. The CDR3 nucleotides are TGTGCCAGCAGTGGGGTAGGGGGACAACAACGTCGCGAGCAGTACTTC. Protein sequence: CASSGVGGQQRREQYF. Based on the CDR3 plus reference TRBV2 and TRBJ2-7, the full variable domain is EPEVTQTPSHQVTQMGQEVILRCVPISNHLYFYWYRQILGQKVEFLVSFYNNEISEKSEIFDDQFSVERPDGSNFTLKIRSTKLEDSAMYFCASSGVGGQQRREQYFGPGTRLTVT.

The chain joins TRBV4-1 to TRBJ1-5; the D gene is possibly TRBD1 (5 bases). CDR1 is MGHRA, CDR2 YSYEKL, per germline. This CDR3 is 13 amino acids long. Trimming removed 1 base at V and 5 bases at J, with 6 bases between. Here the CDR3 reads CASSQVGDQPQHF. The CDR3 region has the DNA TGCGCCAGCAGCCAAGTGGGGGATCAGCCCCAGCATTTT.

The chain joins TRBV25-1 to TRBJ1-4; tentative D call: TRBD1 (6 bases). CDR3 length equals 16 residues. CDR1 is MGHDK and CDR2 is SYGVNS in the germline V gene. V shed 1 base and J shed 7 bases, with 16 bases lying between them. This chain's CDR3 is CASSEWVSGASEKLFF. In nucleotides, the CDR3 is TGTGCCAGCAGTGAATGGGTCTCGGGGGCTAGTGAAAAACTGTTTTTT.

This rearrangement joins TRBV18 to TRBJ2-1; 7 positions agree with TRBD2. Germline V gene sequence: CDR1 KGHSH, CDR2 LQKENI. The V segment lost 1 base and the J segment 8 bases; nucleotides outside the gene matches: 5. The CDR3 covers 14 residues. The CDR3 reads CASSPRAREDEQFF. The CDR3 DNA sequence: TGTGCCAGCTCACCACGAGCTCGGGAGGATGAGCAGTTCTTC.

In DNA form, the CDR3 reads TGTGCCAGCAGCTCGCATACAGTGAACACTGAAGCTTTCTTT. Translating it yields CASSSHTVNTEAFF. The chain combines TRBV5-4 with TRBJ1-1; D unresolved. This CDR3 contains 14 residues. CDR1 is SGHNT and CDR2 is YYREEE in the germline V gene (reference sequence). The V end was cut by 3 bases, the J end by 0 bases, with 9 bases between.

CDR3 amino acids: CASSLNGVGTEAFF. The CDR3 DNA follows: TGTGCCAGCAGCTTGAATGGGGTTGGCACTGAAGCTTTCTTT. The chain uses TRBV5-4 and TRBJ1-1; D not certain. Trimming removed 1 base at V and 4 bases at J, with 11 bases between. Germline loops: CDR1 SGHNT, CDR2 YYREEE (reference sequence). The CDR3 is 14 amino acids. The full variable domain, its missing parts supplied by reference TRBV5-4 and TRBJ1-1, is ETGVTQSPTHLIKTRGQQVTLRCSSQSGHNTVSWYQQALGQGPQFIFQYYREEENGRGNFPPRFSGLQFPNYSSELNVNALELDDSALYLCASSLNGVGTEAFFGQGTRLTVV.

This clone appeared once. This sequence joins TRBV15 and TRBJ1-1; a possible D gene is TRBD1 (6 bases). V shed 5 bases and J shed 1 base, with 14 bases lying between them. The CDR3 totals 15 residues. Germline V gene lookup returns CDR1 LNHNV and CDR2 YYDKDF (reference sequence). CDR3 protein: CATSVLPTGNTEAFF. The CDR3 bases are TGTGCCACCAGCGTCCTCCCGACAGGGAACACTGAAGCTTTCTTT.

The rearrangement joins TRBV7-8 to TRBJ2-1; maybe TRBD1 (6 bases). The CDR3 consists of 13 residues. V was shortened by 5 bases and J by 7 bases, with 12 bases between the two germline ends. CDR1 SGHVS and CDR2 FQNEAQ come from the germline V gene. The CDR3 DNA is TGTGCCAGCAGCCGCCAGGGGCTAAATGAGCAGTTCTTC. It specifies CASSRQGLNEQFF.

The chain recombines TRBV24-1 with TRBJ2-2, with 9 bases lining up with TRBD1. Unmatched junction bases numbered 9, after V lost 3 bases and J lost 5 bases. Germline V gives CDR1 KGHDR, CDR2 SFDVKD. The CDR3 sequence is 17 residues long. The CDR3 DNA sequence: TGTGCCACCAGTGATCCCCCGGGACAGGGTAATACCGGGGAGCTGTTTTTT. Translation gives CATSDPPGQGNTGELFF.

The V gene is TRBV7-2, the J gene TRBJ1-2; D remains unclear. CDR3 length: 14 amino acids. Germline CDR1 and CDR2: SGHTA and FQGNSA. The V end was cut by 3 bases, the J end by 0 bases, with 8 bases between. The CDR3 coding sequence is TGTGCCAGCAGCTTGGGGTGGACTAACTATGGCTACACCTTC. Protein product: CASSLGWTNYGYTF. Full variable domain (outside the CDR3, taken from reference TRBV7-2 and TRBJ1-2): GAGVSQSPSNKVTEKGKDVELRCDPISGHTALYWYRQSLGQGLEFLIYFQGNSAPDKSGLPSDRFSAERTGGSVSTLTIQRTQQEDSAVYLCASSLGWTNYGYTFGSGTRLTVV.

The chain links TRBV7-2 to TRBJ1-6; D is unclear. Trimming took off 1 base at V and 5 bases at J, with 9 bases between the two ends. Germline V gives CDR1 SGHTA, CDR2 FQGNSA. This CDR3 spans 15 amino acids. DNA for the CDR3: TGTGCCAGCAGCTTAGTATTACAGAATAATTCACCCCTCCACTTT. This gives the protein CASSLVLQNNSPLHF.

The chain couples TRBV27 to TRBJ1-1; 12 bases align to TRBD1. Germline values: CDR1 MNHEY, CDR2 SMNVEV (reference sequence). With 7 bases clipped from V and 4 bases from J, the junction kept 16 bases outside the gene matches. The CDR3 loop spans 18 amino acids. The CDR3 DNA sequence: TGTGCCAGCACCCACCCCGGGACAGGGGGCCGGGAAGCCACTGAAGCTTTCTTT. It is translated as CASTHPGTGGREATEAFF.

This sequence joins TRBV28 and TRBJ1-4; D uncertain. The CDR3 covers 17 residues. Germline values: CDR1 MDHEN, CDR2 SYDVKM. V lost 0 bases and J lost 2, with 13 bases in between. CDR3 residues: CASSLWGKLGTNEKLFF. CDR3 nucleotide sequence: TGTGCCAGCAGTTTATGGGGAAAGCTGGGTACTAATGAAAAACTGTTTTTT.

This chain uses TRBV5-5 with TRBJ1-6; D remains unclear. The CDR3 spans 16 residues. V lost 1 base, J lost 2 bases, and 10 bases lay in between. Germline CDR1 reads SGHKS; CDR2 reads YYEKEE (reference sequence). CDR3 sequence: CASSLWAGAYNSPLHF. CDR3 DNA sequence: TGTGCCAGCAGCTTGTGGGCTGGGGCCTATAATTCACCCCTCCACTTT.

The CDR3 spells CASSPTWDRGSSPLHF. CDR3 sequence (DNA): TGCGCCAGCAGCCCTACCTGGGACCGCGGATCTTCACCCCTCCACTTT. The chain links TRBV5-1 to TRBJ1-6, with D perhaps TRBD1 (5 bases). The CDR3 sequence is 16 residues long. V lost 4 bases, J lost 9 bases, and 20 bases lay in between. CDR1 and CDR2 (germline): SGHRS, YFSETQ.

The chain carries TRBV28 and TRBJ2-1, with 8 positions matching TRBD2. The length of the CDR3 is 16 residues. V gave up 6 bases and J gave up 4 bases; unmatched junction bases: 11. Germline V lookup: CDR1 MDHEN, CDR2 SYDVKM. The CDR3 sequence is CASRPLAPGGYNEQFF. CDR3 coding DNA: TGTGCCAGCAGACCTCTAGCGCCGGGAGGGTACAATGAGCAGTTCTTC. The whole variable domain, filled in from reference TRBV28 and TRBJ2-1, reads DVKVTQSSRYLVKRTGEKVFLECVQDMDHENMFWYRQDPGLGLRLIYFSYDVKMKEKGDIPEGYSVSREKKERFSLILESASTNQTSMYLCASRPLAPGGYNEQFFGPGTRLTVL.

V is TRBV3-1 (or the pseudogene TRBV3-2) and J is TRBJ2-2; 7 positions match TRBD2. The germline gives CDR1 LGHDT, CDR2 YNNKEL (reference sequence). V was clipped by 4 bases and J by 1 base; unmatched bases: 9. The CDR3 sequence is 17 residues long. The CDR3 sequence: CASSPWLRGMNTGELFF. CDR3 sequence (DNA): TGTGCCAGCAGCCCCTGGCTGCGGGGGATGAACACCGGGGAGCTGTTTTTT.

The chain couples TRBV27 to TRBJ2-1; 11 nucleotides align to TRBD2. The V segment lost 8 bases and the J segment 6 bases; nucleotides outside the gene matches: 6. The CDR3 has 14 amino acids. Germline CDR1 reads MNHEY; CDR2 reads SMNVEV (reference sequence). CDR3 protein: CASRFSGRANEQFF. CDR3 nucleotide sequence: TGTGCCAGCCGATTTAGCGGGAGGGCCAATGAGCAGTTCTTC.

The table lists this clone with a few counts. The chain couples TRBV7-9 to TRBJ2-1; D uncertain. Germline V gene lookup returns CDR1 SEHNR and CDR2 FQNEAQ (reference sequence). V lost 3 bases to trimming and J lost 4 bases, with 4 bases between them. The CDR3 is 12 amino acids. The CDR3 sequence is CASSFPYNEQFF. CDR3 DNA sequence: TGTGCCAGCAGCTTCCCGTACAATGAGCAGTTCTTC.